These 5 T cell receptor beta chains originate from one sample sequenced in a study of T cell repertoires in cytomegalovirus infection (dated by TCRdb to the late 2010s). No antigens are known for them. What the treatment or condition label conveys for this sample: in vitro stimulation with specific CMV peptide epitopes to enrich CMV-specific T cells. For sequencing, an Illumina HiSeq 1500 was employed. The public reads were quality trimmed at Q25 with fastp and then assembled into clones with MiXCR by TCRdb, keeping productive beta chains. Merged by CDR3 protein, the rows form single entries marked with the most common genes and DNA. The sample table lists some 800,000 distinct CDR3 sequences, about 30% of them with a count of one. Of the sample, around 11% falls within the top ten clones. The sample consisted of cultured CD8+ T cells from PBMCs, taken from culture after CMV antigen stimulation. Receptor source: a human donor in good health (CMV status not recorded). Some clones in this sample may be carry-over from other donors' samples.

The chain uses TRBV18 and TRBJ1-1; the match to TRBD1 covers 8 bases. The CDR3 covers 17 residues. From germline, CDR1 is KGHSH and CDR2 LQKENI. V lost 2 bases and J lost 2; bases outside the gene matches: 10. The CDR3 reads CASSPFPDRAINTEAFF. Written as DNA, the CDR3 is TGTGCCAGCTCACCATTCCCGGACAGGGCTATTAACACTGAAGCTTTCTTT.

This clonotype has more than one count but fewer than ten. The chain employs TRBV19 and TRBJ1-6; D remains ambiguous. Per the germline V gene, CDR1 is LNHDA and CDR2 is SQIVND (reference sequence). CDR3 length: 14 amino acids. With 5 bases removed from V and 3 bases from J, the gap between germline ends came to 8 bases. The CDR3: CASSWGGYNSPLHF. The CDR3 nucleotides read TGTGCCAGTAGTTGGGGTGGCTATAATTCACCCCTCCACTTT. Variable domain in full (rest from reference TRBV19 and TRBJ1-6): DGGITQSPKYLFRKEGQNVTLSCEQNLNHDAMYWYRQDPGQGLRLIYYSQIVNDFQKGDIAEGYSVSREKKESFPLTVTSAQKNPTAFYLCASSWGGYNSPLHFGNGTRLTVT.

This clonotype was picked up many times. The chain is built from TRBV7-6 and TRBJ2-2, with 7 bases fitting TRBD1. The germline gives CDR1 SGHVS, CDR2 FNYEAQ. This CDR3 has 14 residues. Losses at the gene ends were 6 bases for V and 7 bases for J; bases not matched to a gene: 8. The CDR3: CASSLRGGNGELFF. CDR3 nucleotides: TGTGCCAGCAGTTTGAGAGGGGGCAACGGGGAGCTGTTTTTT. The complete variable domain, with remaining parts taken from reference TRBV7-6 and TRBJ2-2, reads GAGVSQSPRYKVTKRGQDVALRCDPISGHVSLYWYRQALGQGPEFLTYFNYEAQQDKSGLPNDRFSAERPEGSISTLTIQRTEQRDSAMYRCASSLRGGNGELFFGEGSRLTVL.

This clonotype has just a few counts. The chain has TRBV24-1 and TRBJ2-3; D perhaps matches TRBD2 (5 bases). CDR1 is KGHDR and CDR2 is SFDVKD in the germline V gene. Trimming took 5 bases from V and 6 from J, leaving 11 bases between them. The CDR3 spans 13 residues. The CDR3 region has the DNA TGTGCCACCAGTGGCCTTGGGAGCGATACGCAGTATTTT. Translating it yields CATSGLGSDTQYF.

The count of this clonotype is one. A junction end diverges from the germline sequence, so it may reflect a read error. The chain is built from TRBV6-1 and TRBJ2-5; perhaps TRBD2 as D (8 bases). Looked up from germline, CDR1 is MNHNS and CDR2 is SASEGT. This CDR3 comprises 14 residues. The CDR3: CANSSGTDQETQYF. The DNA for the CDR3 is TGTGCCAACAGTAGCGGGACAGACCAAGAGACCCAGTACTTC.